A selection of T cell receptor beta chains follows, all from one sample in a study of CD8 T cells in Susac syndrome. One entry per CDR3 protein, called by TCRdb with MiXCR from the immunoSEQ multiplex PCR reads. The sample consists of about 82,000 distinct CDR3 sequences, approximately 96% of them appearing once. The sequenced material came from CD8+ T cells from PBMCs. Receptors originate from a human donor with Susac syndrome. CDR3s include the opening cysteine and the closing phenylalanine or tryptophan. The D gene is left open where the match is weak. Some rows have no size entry. The others give once, few or many, or a class for an expanded clone.

cdr3_length j_call clone_size v_call d_call cdr3_nt cdr3_aa
17 TRBJ2-4 - TRBV15 - TGTGCCACCAGCAGAGTCCCCCGGAAATCATTTAAAAACATTCAGTACTTC CATSRVPRKSFKNIQYF
13 TRBJ1-5 - TRBV19 TRBD1 TGTGCCAGTAGTAAACAGGGGAATCAGCCCCAGCATTTT CASSKQGNQPQHF
14 TRBJ1-6 - TRBV30 - TGTGCCTGGAGTGTATTAGAGGGAAGATCACCCCTCCACTTT CAWSVLEGRSPLHF
12 TRBJ1-2 - TRBV7-9 - TGTGCCAGCAGCTTAGCGTTGAAGGGCTACACCTTC CASSLALKGYTF
16 TRBJ1-1 - TRBV7-2 - TGTGCCAGCAGCTTAGGGTCGCGCCTGATGAACACTGAAGCTTTCTTT CASSLGSRLMNTEAFF
13 TRBJ1-5 - TRBV19 - TGTGCCAGTAGTATAGGGGCTACGCAGCCCCAGCATTTT CASSIGATQPQHF
15 TRBJ2-5 - TRBV20-1 TRBD2 TGCAGTGCTAGAGATGCTAGCGGGGTCGGAGAGACCCAGTACTTC CSARDASGVGETQYF
15 TRBJ2-2 - TRBV4-3 - TGCGCCAGCAGCCAAGCTAGGGCAGTTCCCGGGGAGCTGTTTTTT CASSQARAVPGELFF
11 TRBJ2-7 - TRBV29-1 - TGCAGCGTTAGGACAGCCTACGAGCAGTACTTC CSVRTAYEQYF
16 TRBJ2-6 - TRBV28 - TGTGCCAGCAGTCTACCCGGGGCCCCCGGGGCCAACGTCCTGACTTTC CASSLPGAPGANVLTF
13 TRBJ1-5 - TRBV29-1 - TGCAGCGTAGGGAGCCAGGGCAATCAGCCCCAGCATTTT CSVGSQGNQPQHF
14 TRBJ1-6 once TRBV6-5 - TGTGCCAGCAGTTTTCGGACAGACGATTCACCCCTCCACTTT CASSFRTDDSPLHF
14 TRBJ2-7 - TRBV30 TRBD2 TGTGCCTGGAGCCGGCGGGGGGTAGCCTACGAGCAGTACTTC CAWSRRGVAYEQYF
14 TRBJ2-1 - TRBV14 TRBD2 TGTGCCAGCAGCCAGAGCGGGGGGGGGAACGAGCAGTTCTTC CASSQSGGGNEQFF
14 TRBJ1-6 once TRBV5-1 TRBD1 TGCGCCAGCAGCTCCGACAGGGAGGGCTCACCCCTCCACTTT CASSSDREGSPLHF
18 TRBJ2-6 once TRBV6-1 TRBD1 TGTGCCAGCAGACGAACCGGGACAGGGGGAGCTGGGGCCAACGTCCTGACTTTC CASRRTGTGGAGANVLTF
11 TRBJ2-7 - TRBV5-4 - TGTGCCACCGCCTCGGAGTACGAGCAGTACTTC CATASEYEQYF
13 TRBJ1-2 - TRBV20-1 TRBD1 TGCAGTGCTAAAACAGGGGTAACCTATGGCTACACCTTC CSAKTGVTYGYTF
12 TRBJ1-4 - TRBV20-1 - TGCAGTGCTAGAGATCAAAGTGAAAAACTGTTTTTT CSARDQSEKLFF
15 TRBJ1-2 - TRBV4-2 TRBD1 TGTGCCAGCAGCCAAGGATGGGGGACAGGGGACGGCTACACCTTC CASSQGWGTGDGYTF
14 TRBJ2-3 - TRBV20-1 TRBD2 TGCAGTGCTAGGATTAGCGGGGGCACAGATACGCAGTATTTT CSARISGGTDTQYF
15 TRBJ2-3 - TRBV24-1 - TGTGCCACCAGTGAGGTGGCAGATTTCACAGATACGCAGTATTTT CATSEVADFTDTQYF
14 TRBJ2-1 - TRBV15 TRBD2 TGTGCCACCATCTCTGAGACTAGCGGCTATGAGCAGTTCTTC CATISETSGYEQFF
15 TRBJ2-7 - TRBV5-1 TRBD1 TGCGCCAGCAGCTTGGGGACAGGGGCCCCTCGTGAGCAGTACTTC CASSLGTGAPREQYF
11 TRBJ2-7 - TRBV20-1 TRBD2 TGCAGTGCTTGGGACTATCTCGAGCAGTACTTC CSAWDYLEQYF
11 TRBJ1-2 - TRBV30 - TGTGCCTGGCAGAGATTGGGGGGCTACACCTTC CAWQRLGGYTF
15 TRBJ2-1 - TRBV27 TRBD1 TGTGCCAGTCAAACTAGACAGGGGCCCTACAATGAGCAGTTCTTC CASQTRQGPYNEQFF